Following are 18 T cell receptor beta chains from one sample sequenced in a study of cytomegalovirus exposure and HLA in healthy donors. Both 60 Vbeta primers and 13 Jbeta primers went into the PCR. Using immunoSEQ multiplex PCR, the repertoire was profiled, and TCRdb retains in-frame clones only, with some absent. This table holds roughly 160,000 clones, roughly 80% found once. Material for sequencing was PBMCs. All receptors come from a man aged 25-45 years in good health and CMV-seropositive.

This clone has more than one count but fewer than ten. The chain joins TRBV11-1 to TRBJ1-3; unclear D gene. Germline V gene sequence: CDR1 SGHAT, CDR2 FQDESV (reference sequence). CDR3 length: 13 amino acids. Trimming pared 3 bases from V and 1 base from J, leaving 4 bases between. The CDR3, as DNA: TGTGCCAGCAGCTTCCCGTCTGGAAACACCATATATTTT. Amino acid sequence: CASSFPSGNTIYF.

On this clone itself: Other nucleotide sequences in the sample specify the same CDR3. The genes are TRBV5-1 and TRBJ1-1, with 7 bases fitting TRBD1. Per the germline V gene, CDR1 is SGHRS and CDR2 is YFSETQ. This CDR3 has 14 residues. Losses at the gene ends were 5 bases for V and 2 bases for J; bases not matched to a gene: 6. The DNA of the CDR3 is TGCGCCAGCAGTTACAGGGGAGGAAACACTGAAGCTTTCTTT. It codes for CASSYRGGNTEAFF.

The rearrangement joins TRBV27 to TRBJ2-5, with D perhaps matching TRBD1 (5 bases). The CDR3 has 12 amino acids. Trimming stripped 2 bases from V and 5 bases from J, with 6 bases between. CDR1 is MNHEY and CDR2 is SMNVEV in the germline V gene (reference sequence). This CDR3 reads CASSLKGETQYF. The CDR3 coding sequence is TGTGCCAGCAGTTTAAAGGGGGAGACCCAGTACTTC.

This clone turned up a few times. The chain is built from TRBV4-1 and TRBJ2-6; D is possibly TRBD2 (6 bases). Per the germline V gene, CDR1 is MGHRA and CDR2 is YSYEKL. The CDR3 sequence is 15 residues long. Trimming stripped 3 bases from V and 4 bases from J, with 10 bases between. This chain's CDR3 is CASSHGGLGANVLTF. CDR3 nucleotides: TGCGCCAGCAGCCATGGAGGGCTCGGGGCCAACGTCCTGACTTTC.

This rearrangement joins TRBV2 to TRBJ2-7; D possibly corresponds to TRBD1 (5 bases). From germline, CDR1 is SNHLY and CDR2 FYNNEI. The CDR3 runs 15 residues. V was trimmed by 6 bases and J by 2 bases, leaving 17 bases between them. CDR3 coding DNA: TGTGCCAGCAGCCGTGACAGCACTCGTACCTACGAGCAGTACTTC. Translating gives CASSRDSTRTYEQYF.

CDR3 sequence (DNA): TGTGCCAGCAGGGGGGTTGCAACTAATGAAAAACTGTTTTTT. Translation: CASRGVATNEKLFF. The chain combines TRBV19 with TRBJ1-4; 7 bases agree with TRBD1. V trimming: 9 bases; J trimming: 0 bases; junction bases outside the gene matches: 4. Germline V lookup: CDR1 LNHDA, CDR2 SQIVND (reference sequence). This CDR3 comprises 14 residues.

V is TRBV18 and J is TRBJ1-5; 9 nucleotides match TRBD1. CDR1 KGHSH and CDR2 LQKENI come from the germline V gene. The V and J ends lost 3 bases and 7 bases, in that order; junction bases with no gene match: 4. This CDR3 has 14 residues. Written as DNA, the CDR3 is TGTGCCAGCTCACCGGACAGGGGAGGGCAGCCCCAGCATTTT. This codes for CASSPDRGGQPQHF.

The chain joins TRBV6-1 to TRBJ1-5; D gene unclear. The length of the CDR3 is 15 residues. In germline, CDR1 is MNHNS, CDR2 SASEGT. V dropped 0 bases and J dropped 6 bases, with 12 bases sitting between them. CDR3: CASSEAFSGSQPQHF. For the CDR3, the DNA is TGTGCCAGCAGTGAAGCGTTCAGCGGGTCTCAGCCCCAGCATTTT.

This chain joins TRBV5-6 and TRBJ2-7; possibly TRBD1 for D (5 bases). Trimming removed 4 bases from V and 0 bases from J, with 14 bases in between. Germline V CDR1 and CDR2: SGHDT, YYEEEE. The length of the CDR3 is 15 residues. CDR3 in DNA: TGTGCCAGCAGCCAGGGTGGGGCCTACTCCTACGAGCAGTACTTC. It yields the protein CASSQGGAYSYEQYF.

There are a few counts of this clone. The rearrangement joins TRBV5-1 to TRBJ2-7, with D unresolved. The germline V gene encodes CDR1 SGHRS and CDR2 YFSETQ. V was pared by 4 bases and J by 1 base, with 6 bases between. This CDR3 is 12 amino acids long. CDR3 in amino acids: CASSAYSYEQYF. As DNA, the CDR3 is TGCGCCAGCAGCGCCTATTCCTACGAGCAGTACTTC.

The chain has TRBV4-1 and TRBJ1-1; tentatively, D is TRBD1 (6 bases). CDR1 and CDR2 from the germline V gene are MGHRA and YSYEKL. V lost 1 base to trimming and J lost 8 bases, with 14 bases between them. The CDR3 has 14 amino acids. Here the CDR3 DNA reads TGCGCCAGCAGCCAAGTGCGGGGGACATCAGAAGCTTTCTTT. Its translation: CASSQVRGTSEAFF.

The rearrangement joins TRBV30 to TRBJ1-1; D is unresolved. CDR1 is GTSNPN and CDR2 is SVGIG in the germline V gene (reference sequence). Between the trimmed V and J ends, which lost 3 bases and 3 bases, there was a span of 14 bases. The CDR3 spans 14 residues. The CDR3 sequence is CAWRGGYADTEAFF. DNA for the CDR3: TGTGCCTGGAGGGGTGGGTACGCGGACACTGAAGCTTTCTTT.

This clone was observed a handful of times. The chain is built from TRBV7-9 and TRBJ1-4; no firm D call. The CDR3 spans 13 residues. With 2 bases removed from V and 6 bases from J, the gap between germline ends came to 7 bases. Germline V CDR1 and CDR2: SEHNR, FQNEAQ (reference sequence). The CDR3 DNA reads as TGTGCCAGCAGCTTAATAACGGATGAAAAACTGTTTTTT. Amino acids: CASSLITDEKLFF.

This chain links TRBV5-1 with TRBJ2-7; maybe TRBD1 (6 bases). Deletions cut 7 bases from V and 7 bases from J, with 15 bases between. The V gene's germline CDR1 is SGHRS and CDR2 YFSETQ. This CDR3 is built from 12 residues. DNA for the CDR3: TGCGCCAGCTCGACAGGCCGGCTTGAGCAGTACTTC. Its protein is CASSTGRLEQYF. The complete variable domain, with remaining parts taken from reference TRBV5-1 and TRBJ2-7, reads KAGVTQTPRYLIKTRGQQVTLSCSPISGHRSVSWYQQTPGQGLQFLFEYFSETQRNKGNFPGRFSGRQFSNSRSEMNVSTLELGDSALYLCASSTGRLEQYFGPGTRLTVT.

This clone was seen a few times. In nucleotides, the CDR3 is TGTGCCAGCAGCCCCCCGGGGATCGGCTACACCTTC. Amino acid sequence: CASSPPGIGYTF. V gene TRBV7-9 combines with J gene TRBJ1-2; no clear D gene. Trimming took 5 bases from V and 8 from J, leaving 12 bases between them. CDR1 and CDR2 (germline): SEHNR, FQNEAQ (reference sequence). The CDR3 contains 12 residues. Full variable domain (rest looked up from reference TRBV7-9 and TRBJ1-2): DTGVSQNPRHKITKRGQNVTFRCDPISEHNRLYWYRQTLGQGPEFLTYFQNEAQLEKSRLLSDRFSAERPKGSFSTLEIQRTEQGDSAMYLCASSPPGIGYTFGSGTRLTVV.

The chain has TRBV6-5 and TRBJ2-3; possible D gene TRBD1, 6 bases. Trimming cost V 6 bases and J 1 base, with 8 bases left between them. Per the germline V gene, CDR1 is MNHEY and CDR2 is SVGAGI. The CDR3 sequence is 13 residues long. CDR3 region: CASRGQGTDTQYF. The CDR3 DNA follows: TGTGCCAGCAGGGGACAAGGCACAGATACGCAGTATTTT.

The chain is built from TRBV10-3 and TRBJ1-4; possible D gene TRBD1, 6 bases. Trimming removed 5 bases at V and 5 bases at J, with 9 bases between. Germline CDR1 is ENHRY and CDR2 is SYGVKD. CDR3 size: 13 residues. The CDR3 sequence: CAISRGGNEKLFF. CDR3 coding DNA: TGTGCCATCAGTAGGGGGGGGAATGAAAAACTGTTTTTT.

The chain carries TRBV2 and TRBJ1-3, with D possibly being TRBD1 (5 bases). Germline CDR1 is SNHLY and CDR2 is FYNNEI. Trimming took 4 bases from V and 0 from J, leaving 13 bases between them. The CDR3 totals 16 residues. In nucleotides, the CDR3 is TGTGCCAGCAGTGCTGCAGGGCTGAGCTCTGGAAACACCATATATTTT. Encoded protein: CASSAAGLSSGNTIYF.